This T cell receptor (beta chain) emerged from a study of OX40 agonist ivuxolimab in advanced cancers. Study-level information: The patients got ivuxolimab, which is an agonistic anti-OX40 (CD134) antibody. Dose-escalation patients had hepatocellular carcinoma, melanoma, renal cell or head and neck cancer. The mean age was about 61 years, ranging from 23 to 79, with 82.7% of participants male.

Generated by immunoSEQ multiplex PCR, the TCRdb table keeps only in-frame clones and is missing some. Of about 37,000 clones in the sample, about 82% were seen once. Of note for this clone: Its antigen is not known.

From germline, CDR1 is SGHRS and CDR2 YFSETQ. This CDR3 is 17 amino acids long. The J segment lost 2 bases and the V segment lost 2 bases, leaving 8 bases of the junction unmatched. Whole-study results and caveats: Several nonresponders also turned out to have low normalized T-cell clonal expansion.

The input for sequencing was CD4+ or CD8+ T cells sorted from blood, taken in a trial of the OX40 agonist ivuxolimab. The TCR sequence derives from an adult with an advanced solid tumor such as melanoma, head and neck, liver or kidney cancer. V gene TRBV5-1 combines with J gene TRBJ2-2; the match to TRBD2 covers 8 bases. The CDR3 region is CASSFIPTSGNTGELFF. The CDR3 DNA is TGCGCCAGCAGCTTTATCCCAACTAGCGGAAACACCGGGGAGCTGTTTTTT.